Listed here is a single TCR beta chain. Its antigen is undetermined. This sample is drawn from a study of T cells in localized non-small cell lung cancer. Study findings and constraints: Measurement of T cell clonality placed uninvolved adjacent lung highest, above the level in tumor. The tumor had only one region sequenced, so heterogeneity remains possible.

Assay: immunoSEQ multiplex PCR; the TCRdb copy retains only in-frame clones and omits some. The data contain around 28,000 clones, 85% to 90% of them seen just once; the ten biggest clones take up about 3%. Trimming cost V 3 bases and J 2 bases, with 6 bases left between them. CDR3 length: 13 amino acids. Germline assignment: CDR1 SGHAT and CDR2 FQNNGV. The source of this sequence is a woman aged 18-49 years with stage I lung adenocarcinoma. The genes are TRBV11-2 and TRBJ2-3; weak D call: TRBD2 (5 bases). The specimen comprised peripheral blood, sampled before any cancer treatment. The CDR3 loop reads CASSLTNTDTQYF. CDR3 DNA: TGTGCCAGCAGCTTGACTAACACAGATACGCAGTATTTT.